This paragraph covers one T cell receptor beta chain sequence. This clonotype has a handful of counts. The specificity of this receptor is unknown. One base away there is no much larger clone; base qualities are not given. The data originate from a study of CD8 T cells in ankylosing spondylitis (dated by TCRdb to about 2017). At the level of the whole study: T cell receptor beta repertoires were profiled in healthy donors and ankylosing spondylitis patients so that disease-linked TCR variants could be found. Peripheral blood samples were taken, and synovial fluid was additionally collected from ankylosing spondylitis patients. The full study cohort comprised around 25 ankylosing spondylitis patients and some 100 healthy donors.

Sequencing was carried out with an Illumina HiSeq 2500. Quantitative 5'-RACE with molecular barcodes was used to prepare TCR beta libraries. Per the authors' processing: A new computational method, built on a probabilistic model of VDJ rearrangement, was used to identify disease-linked TCR variants. TCRdb trimmed the raw reads at Q25, called clones with MiXCR and kept productive beta chains. Here each entry gathers all rows of one CDR3 protein and keeps the most common genes and DNA. It is TCRdb's table, rather than the study itself, that gives the V and J calls and clone size. The sample yields 350,000 to 450,000 distinct CDR3 sequences; more than 25% were counted once. The leading ten clones occupy roughly 0.9% of the sample. What the study reported, not specific to this receptor: A TCR beta motif of roughly 8 highly homologous amino acid variants appeared characteristic of blood from ankylosing spondylitis patients. The disease-linked clones were reported to be significantly enriched in matched synovial fluid samples from ankylosing spondylitis patients. In peripheral blood, the disease-linked clones were found at relatively low frequencies and had a CD8+ phenotype. Some motif variants were previously reported in synovial fluid and blood of reactive arthritis patients, suggesting common disease-initiation mechanisms.

From its cysteine to its phenylalanine, the CDR3 spans 12 amino acids. CDR3 DNA only is kept here, 36 bases in frame from base 1. The germline V gene sets CDR1 to KGHDR and CDR2 to SFDVKD. Relative to germline, V is 8 bases shorter and J is 4 bases shorter, with 10 bases between their ends. The TCR originated in a male donor with ankylosing spondylitis. The source material was blood, either unsorted or a sorted T cell fraction (not recorded which). The sequence is built from TRBV24-1 and TRBJ1-2, with the D segment identity uncertain. The bases read TGTGCCACCAATGGACCCGGCTATGGCTACACCTTC. This is translated as CATNGPGYGYTF.